This T cell receptor (beta chain) came from a study of early T cells in non-severe SARS-CoV-2 infection. Unique molecular identifiers were affixed to single, distinct cDNA molecules. TCRdb itself ran the 5' RACE reads through MiXCR, one entry per CDR3 protein. The sample yields fewer than 120,000 distinct CDR3 sequences, approximately 12% seen once. The germline V gene has CDR1 SGHRS and CDR2 YFSETQ. The CDR3 is 14 amino acids. J lost 5 bases, V lost 5 bases, and 7 bases had no gene match. The specimen comprised whole blood, sampled at baseline. The clonotype comes from an adult who was a healthcare worker with PCR-confirmed SARS-CoV-2 infection or an uninfected control (not recorded which). The rearrangement uses TRBV5-1 and TRBJ2-3; 8 bases are a match to TRBD1. CDR3 region: CASRLQGAGDTQYF. As DNA, the CDR3 is TGCGCCAGCAGGCTCCAGGGGGCAGGAGATACGCAGTATTTT.